What follows describes a single TCR beta chain. What it recognizes is unknown. This sample was included in a study of cytomegalovirus exposure and HLA in healthy donors. Study-wide results and caveats: An analysis done earlier found most TCR beta V segments productive about 90% or about 30% of the time. TCR beta chains associated with HLA were, in a later analysis, more clonally expanded than equally common others. Later, TCR association rates were found to vary by HLA locus, highest for DRB1 and lowest for HLA-C.

Primers included in the PCR were 60 Vbeta and 13 Jbeta primers. In the original workflow: In a later analysis, of tens of millions of unique beta chains, about 11 million appeared in at least two donors. Measured with immunoSEQ multiplex PCR; TCRdb has only the in-frame clones, and not every one. The V and J calls and the clone size are those of that table, but D and trimming were determined from the DNA. The table lists about 140,000 clones, 78% of them singletons, with roughly 2.8% in the top ten. This CDR3 spans 17 amino acids. Losses at the gene ends were 1 base for V and 7 bases for J; bases not matched to a gene: 16.

The specimen was PBMCs. The receptor was derived from a male donor in good health and CMV-seronegative. The V gene is TRBV5-3, the J gene TRBJ2-7; 8 bases align to TRBD1. TRBV5-3 is classed as an ORF, of uncertain function. The CDR3 loop is CARSLRNRAQGAREQYF. DNA of the CDR3: TGTGCCAGAAGCTTGAGAAATAGGGCGCAGGGGGCGCGAGAGCAGTACTTC.